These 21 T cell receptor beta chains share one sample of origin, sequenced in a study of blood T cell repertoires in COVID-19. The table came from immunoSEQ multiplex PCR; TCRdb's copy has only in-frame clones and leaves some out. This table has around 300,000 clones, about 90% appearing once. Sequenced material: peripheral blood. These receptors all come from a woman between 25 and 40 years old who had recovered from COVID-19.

CDR3 DNA: TGTGCCAGCAGTACGGGGACTGGGGCCAACGTCCTGACTTTC. It codes for CASSTGTGANVLTF. The chain uses TRBV5-6 and TRBJ2-6, with D possibly TRBD2 on 5 matching bases. The germline V gene encodes CDR1 SGHDT and CDR2 YYEEEE. There are 14 residues in the CDR3. Deletions cut 5 bases from V and 2 bases from J, with 8 bases between.

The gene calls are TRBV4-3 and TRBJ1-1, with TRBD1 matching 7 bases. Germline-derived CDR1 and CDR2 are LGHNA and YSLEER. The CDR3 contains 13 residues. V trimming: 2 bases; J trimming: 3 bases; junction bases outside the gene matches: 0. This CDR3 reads CASSQTGDTEAFF. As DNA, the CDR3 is TGCGCCAGCAGCCAAACAGGGGACACTGAAGCTTTCTTT.

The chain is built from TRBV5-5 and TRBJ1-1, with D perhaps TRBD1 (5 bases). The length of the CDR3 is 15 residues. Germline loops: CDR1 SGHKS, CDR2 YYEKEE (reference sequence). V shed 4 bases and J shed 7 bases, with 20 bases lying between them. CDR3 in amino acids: CASSHWPEQAYEAFF. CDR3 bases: TGTGCCAGCAGCCATTGGCCCGAACAGGCCTATGAAGCTTTCTTT.

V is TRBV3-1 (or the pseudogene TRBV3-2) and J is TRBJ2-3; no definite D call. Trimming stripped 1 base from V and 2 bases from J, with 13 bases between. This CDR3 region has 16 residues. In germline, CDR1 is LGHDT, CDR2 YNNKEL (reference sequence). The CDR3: CASSQGVWLDTDTQYF. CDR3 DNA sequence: TGTGCCAGCAGCCAAGGAGTTTGGCTAGACACAGATACGCAGTATTTT.

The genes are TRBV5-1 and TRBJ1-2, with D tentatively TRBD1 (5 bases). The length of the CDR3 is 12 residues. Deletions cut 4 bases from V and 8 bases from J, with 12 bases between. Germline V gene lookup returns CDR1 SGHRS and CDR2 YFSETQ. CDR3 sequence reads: CASSPGEEGYTF. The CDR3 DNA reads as TGCGCCAGCAGCCCGGGGGAGGAGGGCTACACCTTC.

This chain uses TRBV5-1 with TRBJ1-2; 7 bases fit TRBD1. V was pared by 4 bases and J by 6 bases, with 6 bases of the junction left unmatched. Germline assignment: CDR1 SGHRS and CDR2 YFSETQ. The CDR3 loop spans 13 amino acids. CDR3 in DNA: TGCGCCAGCAGCATACAGGGGATGGATGGCTACACCTTC. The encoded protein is CASSIQGMDGYTF.

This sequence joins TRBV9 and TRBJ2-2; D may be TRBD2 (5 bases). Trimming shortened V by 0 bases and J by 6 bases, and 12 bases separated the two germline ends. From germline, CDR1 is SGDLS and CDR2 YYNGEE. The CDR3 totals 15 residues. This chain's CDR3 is CASSVVGSYPGELFF. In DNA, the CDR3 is TGTGCCAGCAGCGTAGTGGGGAGTTATCCCGGGGAGCTGTTTTTT.

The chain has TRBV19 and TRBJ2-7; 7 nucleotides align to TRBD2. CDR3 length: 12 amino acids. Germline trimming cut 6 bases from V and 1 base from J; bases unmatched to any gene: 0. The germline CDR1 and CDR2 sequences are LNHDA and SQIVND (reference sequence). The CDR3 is CASSGGSYEQYF. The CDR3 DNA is TGTGCCAGTAGCGGGGGGTCCTACGAGCAGTACTTC.

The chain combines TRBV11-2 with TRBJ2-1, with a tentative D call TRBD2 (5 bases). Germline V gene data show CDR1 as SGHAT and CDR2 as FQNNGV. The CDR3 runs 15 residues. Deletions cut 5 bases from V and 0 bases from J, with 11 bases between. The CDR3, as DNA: TGTGCCAGCAGCCTGGACTGGGGCTCCTACAATGAGCAGTTCTTC. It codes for CASSLDWGSYNEQFF.

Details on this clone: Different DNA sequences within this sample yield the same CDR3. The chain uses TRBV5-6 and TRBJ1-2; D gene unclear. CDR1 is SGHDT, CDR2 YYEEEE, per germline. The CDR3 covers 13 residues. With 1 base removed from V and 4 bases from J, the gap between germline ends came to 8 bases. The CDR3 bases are TGTGCCAGCAGCTTGACGGGAACCTATGGCTACACCTTC. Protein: CASSLTGTYGYTF.

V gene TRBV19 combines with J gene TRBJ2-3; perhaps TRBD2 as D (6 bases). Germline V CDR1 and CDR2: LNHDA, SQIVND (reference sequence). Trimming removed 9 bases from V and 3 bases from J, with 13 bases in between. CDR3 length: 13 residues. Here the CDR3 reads CASQEGMTDTQYF. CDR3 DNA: TGTGCCAGCCAGGAGGGGATGACAGATACGCAGTATTTT.

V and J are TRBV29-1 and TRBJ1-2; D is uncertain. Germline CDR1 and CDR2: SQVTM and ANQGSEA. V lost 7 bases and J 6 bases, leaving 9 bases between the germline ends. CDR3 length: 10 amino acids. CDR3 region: CSAVQNGYTF. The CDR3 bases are TGCAGCGCAGTTCAGAATGGCTACACCTTC.

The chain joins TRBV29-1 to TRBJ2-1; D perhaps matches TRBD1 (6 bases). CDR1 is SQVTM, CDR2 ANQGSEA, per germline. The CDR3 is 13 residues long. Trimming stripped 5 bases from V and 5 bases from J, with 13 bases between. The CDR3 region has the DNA TGCAGCGTTAAGGCAGGGGTTGACAATGAGCAGTTCTTC. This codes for CSVKAGVDNEQFF.

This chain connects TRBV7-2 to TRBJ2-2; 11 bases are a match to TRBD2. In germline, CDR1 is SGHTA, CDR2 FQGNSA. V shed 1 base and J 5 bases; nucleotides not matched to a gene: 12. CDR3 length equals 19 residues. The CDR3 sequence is CASSLVDLAGGMSTGELFF. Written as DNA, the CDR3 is TGTGCCAGCAGCTTAGTCGACCTAGCGGGAGGTATGAGTACCGGGGAGCTGTTTTTT.

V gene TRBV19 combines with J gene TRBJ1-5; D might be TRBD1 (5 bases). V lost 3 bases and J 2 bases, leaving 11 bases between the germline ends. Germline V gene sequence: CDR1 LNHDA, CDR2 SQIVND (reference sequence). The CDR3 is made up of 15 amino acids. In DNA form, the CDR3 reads TGTGCCAGTAGTATGGAAGGGGAAGGCAATCAGCCCCAGCATTTT. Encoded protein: CASSMEGEGNQPQHF.

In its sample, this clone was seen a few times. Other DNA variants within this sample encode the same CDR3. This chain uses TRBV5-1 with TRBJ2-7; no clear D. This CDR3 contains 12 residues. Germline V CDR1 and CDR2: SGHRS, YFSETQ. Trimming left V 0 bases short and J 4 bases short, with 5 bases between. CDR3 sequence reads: CASSLGAYEQYF. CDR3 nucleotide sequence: TGCGCCAGCAGCTTGGGGGCTTACGAGCAGTACTTC.

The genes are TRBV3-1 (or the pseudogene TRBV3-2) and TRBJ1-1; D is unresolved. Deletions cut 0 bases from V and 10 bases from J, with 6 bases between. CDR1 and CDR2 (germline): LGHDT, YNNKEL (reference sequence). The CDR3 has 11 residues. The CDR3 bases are TGTGCCAGCAGCCAAGATCGGAGAGCTTTCTTT. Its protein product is CASSQDRRAFF.

CDR3 coding DNA: TGTGCCAGCAGGGGGGGGCTGGTAGATACGCAGTATTTT. Its translation is CASRGGLVDTQYF. The chain couples TRBV27 to TRBJ2-3; D is perhaps TRBD2 (7 bases). Germline values: CDR1 MNHEY, CDR2 SMNVEV (reference sequence). Between the trimmed V and J ends, which lost 6 bases and 5 bases, there was a span of 12 bases. The CDR3 sequence is 13 residues long.

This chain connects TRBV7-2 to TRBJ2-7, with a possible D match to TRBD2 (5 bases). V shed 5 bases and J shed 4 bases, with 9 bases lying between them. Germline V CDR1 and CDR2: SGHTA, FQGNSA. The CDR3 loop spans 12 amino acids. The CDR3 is CASSPGSYEQYF. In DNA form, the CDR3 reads TGTGCCAGCAGCCCGGGGAGTTACGAGCAGTACTTC.

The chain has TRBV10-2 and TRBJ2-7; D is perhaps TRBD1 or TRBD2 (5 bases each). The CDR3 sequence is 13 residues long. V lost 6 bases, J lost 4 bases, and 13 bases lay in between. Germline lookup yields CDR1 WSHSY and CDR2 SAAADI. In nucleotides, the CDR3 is TGCGCCAGCAGCGAGGGCAGGGTTTACGAGCAGTACTTC. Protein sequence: CASSEGRVYEQYF.

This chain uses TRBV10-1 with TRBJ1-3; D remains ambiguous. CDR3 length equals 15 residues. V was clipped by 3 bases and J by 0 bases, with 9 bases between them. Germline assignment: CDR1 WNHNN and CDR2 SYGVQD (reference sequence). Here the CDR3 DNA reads TGCGCCAGCAGTGATTCGGGAAGCTCTGGAAACACCATATATTTT. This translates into CASSDSGSSGNTIYF.